This is a list of T cell receptor beta chains from one sample in a study of blood T cell repertoires in COVID-19. Here immunoSEQ multiplex PCR was the method, and the copy in TCRdb shows in-frame clones only, minus some. The sample holds roughly 180,000 clones, 81% seen once. The specimen sequenced was peripheral blood. Every receptor here comes from a woman at least 80 years old with COVID-19, enrolled during active disease. CDR3s leave out the opening cysteine and the closing phenylalanine or tryptophan. Each record gives: CDR3 protein, clone size, V gene. Clone sizes are given selectively: once, few, many, or a class where the clone is expanded.

ASSLERAYPGGQY | few | TRBV25-1
ASSRQLNEKLF | . | TRBV2
ASTTGLGQPQH | . | TRBV12-3/TRBV12-4
ASSEVLGLAGVNEQF | few | TRBV6-1
ASSEARTSGRWETQY | . | TRBV6-1
ASSPHWASRPTDTQY | once | TRBV7-2
ASSRTAGTGGGETQY | . | TRBV5-4
ASSLNGLQEPQH | . | TRBV7-2
ASSRGGEQY | . | TRBV12-3/TRBV12-4
ASSIGPQGPDRVYSNQPQH | few | TRBV19
ASSFRGGTEAF | . | TRBV11-3
ASRTLGGAGNTIY | . | TRBV5-4
ASSRGTSGAGELF | . | TRBV19
ASSIRGRYYGYT | . | TRBV19
ASSPLGQTADIQY | once | TRBV9
ASSLNTGGSTEAF | . | TRBV5-1